This T cell receptor (beta chain) was obtained from a study of shared clonotypes between healthy human individuals. This CDR3 comprises 12 residues. Trimming removed 1 base at V and 9 bases at J, with 10 bases between. Germline V gives CDR1 PRHDT, CDR2 FYEKMQ (reference sequence). Measured with immunoSEQ multiplex PCR; TCRdb has only the in-frame clones, and not every one. Counted here are under 2,000,000 clones, around 96% occurring once; the ten biggest clones make up more than 0.95%. It was CD45RO-negative cells, positively selected for CCR7, that made up naive CD8 cells, with terminally differentiated effector memory CD45RA+ cells excluded.

The sample was naive CD8+ T cells sorted from blood. This TCR came from a man between 18 and 35 years old in good health. The chain carries TRBV13 and TRBJ2-7; no reliable D call. CDR3 protein: CASSLEEGVQYF. CDR3 nucleotide sequence: TGTGCCAGCAGCTTAGAGGAAGGCGTGCAGTACTTC.